Listed below are T cell receptor beta chains from one sample, sequenced in a study of blood T cells in healthy people across ages. Via MiXCR, TCRdb re-called the 5' RACE reads, giving one row per CDR3 protein. The table has around 1,600,000 distinct CDR3 sequences, 35% to 45% seen once; the top ten hold 4%. The sample was blood. These receptors originate from a woman in her late teens or twenties in good health. The CDR3 runs from the conserved cysteine through the conserved F or W. The D gene is left open where the match is weak. Rows give clone size only sometimes, using once, few, many, or a class for an expanded clone.

.	TRBD2	TRBV28	TRBJ2-1	CASSTPPGGPGNEQFF	TGTGCCAGCAGTACCCCACCGGGAGGGCCAGGCAATGAGCAGTTCTTC
.	.	TRBV7-9	TRBJ1-4	CASSLSVRRDGGEKLFF	TGTGCCAGCAGCTTAAGTGTCAGAAGGGACGGCGGGGAAAAACTGTTTTTT
.	TRBD1	TRBV6-7	TRBJ1-1	CASSPDRGGTEAFF	TGTGCCAGCAGCCCGGACAGGGGCGGCACTGAAGCTTTCTTT
many	TRBD1	TRBV5-1	TRBJ2-3	CASAADRGLSSTDTQYF	TGCGCCAGCGCGGCAGACAGGGGGCTTTCATCCACAGATACGCAGTATTTT
few	TRBD2	TRBV12-3/TRBV12-4	TRBJ2-1	CASSARSGGYNEQFF	TGTGCCAGCAGCGCGCGGAGCGGGGGCTACAATGAGCAGTTCTTC
few	.	TRBV20-1	TRBJ1-1	CSARDSGTSYEAFF	TGCAGTGCTAGAGATTCGGGGACATCTTATGAAGCTTTCTTT
.	TRBD2	TRBV20-1	TRBJ2-7	CSARPPSGGVHSYEQYF	TGCAGTGCTAGACCCCCTAGCGGGGGGGTCCACTCCTACGAGCAGTACTTC
.	.	TRBV4-3	TRBJ2-3	CASSPQPLAGSTDTQYF	TGCGCCAGCAGCCCCCAACCCCTGGCGGGGAGCACAGATACGCAGTATTTT
few	.	TRBV6-6	TRBJ2-7	CASTDHSPMNYEQYF	TGTGCCAGCACCGATCACAGTCCCATGAACTACGAGCAGTACTTC
.	TRBD1	TRBV20-1	TRBJ1-4	CSARDRRTGDEKLFF	TGCAGTGCTAGAGATCGGAGGACAGGGGATGAAAAACTGTTTTTT
few	.	TRBV13	TRBJ1-6	CASSDRGMPYNSPLHF	TGTGCCAGCAGCGACCGTGGGATGCCTTATAATTCACCCCTCCACTTT
few	.	TRBV7-9	TRBJ2-3	CASSLALRGSTDTQYF	TGTGCCAGCAGCTTAGCGCTCCGGGGGAGCACAGATACGCAGTATTTT
few	.	TRBV6-2/TRBV6-3	TRBJ2-3	CASSYPLGEEDTQYF	TGTGCCAGCAGTTACCCCCTGGGGGAGGAAGATACGCAGTATTTT
.	TRBD1	TRBV19	TRBJ1-5	CASSTQGALNQPQHF	TGTGCCAGTAGTACCCAGGGGGCATTGAATCAGCCCCAGCATTTT